The 9 T cell receptor beta chains listed next were all sequenced from one sample in a study of OX40 agonist ivuxolimab in advanced cancers. This table comes from immunoSEQ multiplex PCR, and its TCRdb copy is limited to in-frame clones, with some not included. The sample lists 90,000 or so clones, approximately 90% occurring once. The sample in question was CD4+ or CD8+ T cells sorted from blood, obtained in a trial of the OX40 agonist ivuxolimab. The receptors come from an adult with an advanced solid tumor such as melanoma, head and neck, liver or kidney cancer.

This chain uses TRBV28 with TRBJ2-1, with 7 bases identical to TRBD2. V lost 7 bases, J lost 7 bases, and 13 bases stayed unmatched. The germline V gene has CDR1 MDHEN and CDR2 SYDVKM. The CDR3 totals 15 residues. The CDR3 sequence is CASTLSGLVENEQFF. In DNA, the CDR3 is TGTGCCAGCACCCTAAGCGGACTAGTTGAGAATGAGCAGTTCTTC.

The chain couples TRBV7-2 to TRBJ1-5; TRBD1 agrees at 7 bases. CDR1 SGHTA and CDR2 FQGNSA come from the germline V gene. The CDR3 length is 14 residues. V lost 5 bases to trimming and J lost 6 bases; unmatched junction nucleotides: 7. The CDR3 DNA follows: TGTGCCAGCAGCCCTGCAGGGGGGGGTCAGCCCCAGCATTTT. This encodes CASSPAGGGQPQHF.

The rearrangement links TRBV21-1 to TRBJ2-7; the D call TRBD2 from the table was never checked on the DNA. TRBV21-1 is a listed pseudogene. The CDR3 contains 15 residues. In DNA, the CDR3 is TGTGCCAGCAGCTCCCAATATTGGGACTTTTACGAGCAGTACTTC. Its translation is CASSSQYWDFYEQYF.

V usage is TRBV5-1 and J usage is TRBJ2-1; 9 bases match TRBD1. Germline lookup yields CDR1 SGHRS and CDR2 YFSETQ. J gave up 7 bases and V 4 bases, and 6 bases lay outside the gene matches. There are 14 residues in the CDR3. CDR3 sequence (DNA): TGCGCCAGCAGCCCGGGACAGGGTGGGAATGAGCAGTTCTTC. Its translation is CASSPGQGGNEQFF.

J is TRBJ2-7 and V is TRBV4-2, with D possibly TRBD2 on 5 matching bases. The germline V gene has CDR1 LGHNA and CDR2 YNFKEQ. The length of the CDR3 is 15 residues. The V gene lost 5 bases and the J gene lost 0 bases, with 14 bases spanning the gap. The CDR3 sequence is CASSLAGLSSYEQYF. The CDR3 DNA sequence: TGTGCCAGCAGCTTGGCGGGTCTGAGCTCCTACGAGCAGTACTTC.

This clone has just one count. The chain is built from TRBV14 and TRBJ2-1, with 8 positions matching TRBD1. CDR3 length: 17 residues. The V gene's germline CDR1 is SGHDN and CDR2 FVKESK. J lost 8 bases, V lost 2 bases, and 14 bases had no gene match. This chain's CDR3 is CASSQRTGYLWGDEQFF. The CDR3 DNA sequence: TGTGCCAGCAGCCAAAGGACAGGGTATTTGTGGGGCGATGAGCAGTTCTTC.

The J gene is TRBJ1-3, the V gene TRBV10-3; no firm D call. Trimming took off 0 bases at V and 1 base at J, with 7 bases between the two ends. The CDR3 sequence is 15 residues long. The germline gives CDR1 ENHRY, CDR2 SYGVKD. The CDR3 loop is CAISESLNSGNTIYF. CDR3 sequence (DNA): TGTGCCATCAGTGAGTCATTAAATTCTGGAAACACCATATATTTT.

CDR3 in DNA: TGTGCCAGCAGTTTATTGATAGAGGGGGCCCCGTTCTTT. Amino acid sequence: CASSLLIEGAPFF. The gene calls are TRBV28 and TRBJ1-1; 7 bases match TRBD1. Looked up from germline, CDR1 is MDHEN and CDR2 is SYDVKM. V gave up 1 base and J gave up 14 bases; unmatched junction bases: 10. The CDR3 consists of 13 residues.

The gene calls are TRBV2 and TRBJ1-2; 7 bases line up with TRBD1. The CDR3 runs 13 residues. V lost 7 bases and J lost 4; bases outside the gene matches: 6. Germline assignment: CDR1 SNHLY and CDR2 FYNNEI. CDR3: CASKLQGPYGYTF. The CDR3 bases are TGTGCCAGCAAGCTACAGGGGCCCTATGGCTACACCTTC.